This TCR beta chain is drawn from a study of T cells in Graves' hyperthyroidism and ophthalmopathy. As to this clonotype: The junction departs from the called germline gene at one end, perhaps through a read error.

Germline V lookup: CDR1 KGHDR, CDR2 SFDVKD. CDR3 length equals 15 residues. Amplification of TCR beta CDR3 regions was performed using RNA transcripts as template. HTBI primers were the set used in a first-round RT-PCR of the TCR CDR3. TCRdb re-derived calls from the multiplex PCR reads in MiXCR, one entry per CDR3 protein. The sample contains approximately 400,000 distinct CDR3 sequences, 20% to 30% of which appear only once. Sequenced input: blood. This TCR was recovered from a man aged 50-60 years with Graves' hyperthyroidism. The rearrangement uses TRBV24-1 and TRBJ2-5; D remains ambiguous. The CDR3 sequence: CASSDLSRDQETQYF. The CDR3 nucleotides read TGTGCCAGCAGTGACTTATCTAGGGACCAAGAGACCCAGTACTTC.